This T cell receptor (beta chain) came from a study of blood T cell repertoires in COVID-19. Overall study: Sites in the United States, Italy and Spain provided acute and convalescent COVID-19 samples. T cells, B-cell-depleted T cells, or PBMCs supplied cDNA or gDNA.

Original methodology: Counts of nucleated cells, estimated from reference gene primer amplification, were obtained. TCRdb's table, derived via immunoSEQ multiplex PCR, lists solely in-frame clones and lacks some. The V and J calls and the clone size are those of that table, but D and trimming were determined from the DNA. The sample has tens of thousands of clones, over 75% seen once; the top ten hold 1% to 1.5%. V was pared by 4 bases and J by 1 base, with 10 bases between. The CDR3 runs 14 residues. CDR1 is MGHRA, CDR2 YSYEKL, per germline. This clone was seen just once. This TCR came from an older woman with acute or convalescent COVID-19. The genes are TRBV4-1 and TRBJ2-5; the D gene is possibly TRBD1 (6 bases). Sample: peripheral blood. CDR3 amino acids: CASSLQGLQETQYF. The CDR3 bases are TGCGCCAGCAGCCTACAGGGCCTCCAAGAGACCCAGTACTTC.